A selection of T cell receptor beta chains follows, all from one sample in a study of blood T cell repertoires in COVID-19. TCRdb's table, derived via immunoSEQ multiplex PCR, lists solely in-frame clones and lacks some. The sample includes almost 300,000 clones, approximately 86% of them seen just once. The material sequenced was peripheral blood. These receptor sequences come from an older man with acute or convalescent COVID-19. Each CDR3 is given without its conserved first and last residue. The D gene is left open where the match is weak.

ASSEGGVRNSPLH	-	TRBJ1-6	13	TRBV2
ASSLGRQGAGEQY	TRBD1	TRBJ2-7	13	TRBV7-8
ASSWDSLSSTEAF	TRBD1	TRBJ1-1	13	TRBV28
ASSLAGDTGELF	-	TRBJ2-2	12	TRBV7-9
ASSQEGPGLLFQQF	TRBD2	TRBJ2-1	14	TRBV3-1/TRBV3-2
ASSSPGGGNTIY	-	TRBJ1-3	12	TRBV7-3
ASSQDLSGSYNEQF	-	TRBJ2-1	14	TRBV4-3
ASSKRLATETQY	TRBD2	TRBJ2-5	12	TRBV7-7
ASSTPGMGQPQH	-	TRBJ1-5	12	TRBV6-6
ASSLISEGYT	-	TRBJ1-2	10	TRBV5-4
SVGAGRQETQY	TRBD2	TRBJ2-5	11	TRBV29-1
ASSFRGGHYGYT	-	TRBJ1-2	12	TRBV28
ASDNKPSTDTQY	-	TRBJ2-3	12	TRBV16
ASSYSKRDRHYNEQF	TRBD1	TRBJ2-1	15	TRBV6-2/TRBV6-3
ASSLADRVSTEAF	TRBD1	TRBJ1-1	13	TRBV7-9
ASSVGPAGHSYEQY	TRBD2	TRBJ2-7	14	TRBV9
ASSAPGTGRETQY	TRBD1	TRBJ2-5	13	TRBV28
ASSPTGSEYGYT	-	TRBJ1-2	12	TRBV5-1
AWSQRGGEETQY	TRBD1	TRBJ2-5	12	TRBV30
ATEDRGRNTEAF	TRBD1	TRBJ1-1	12	TRBV5-4
ASSSTSNRMGQF	TRBD2	TRBJ2-1	12	TRBV11-2
ASSWTGNQPQH	-	TRBJ1-5	11	TRBV2
AISEHLQGREQY	-	TRBJ2-7	12	TRBV10-3